This TCR beta chain is from a study of Tregs in tolerant kidney transplant recipients. Study-wide results and caveats: Tregs expanded with activated donor B cells seemed most donor-specific.

Generated by immunoSEQ multiplex PCR, the TCRdb table keeps only in-frame clones and is missing some. The sample comprises around 230,000 clones, 84% of which are singletons, and under 0.65% rests with the top ten. V lost 11 bases, J lost 4 bases, and 18 bases lay in between. The CDR3 totals 14 residues. Germline values: CDR1 LGHNT, CDR2 FRNRAP. CD4+CD25+CD127- Tregs, CD4+CD25- non-Tregs, CD4 and CD8 cells were sorted. Comments on this clone: The target antigen is unknown.

The V gene is TRBV12-5, the J gene TRBJ1-5; D unresolved. The clonotype comes from a human donor in good health. The sequenced material came from CD4+ T cells from blood. CDR3 amino acids: CADPGKTYNQPQHF. DNA of the CDR3: TGTGCTGATCCAGGCAAAACCTATAATCAGCCCCAGCATTTT. Filled out from reference TRBV12-5 and TRBJ1-5, the complete variable domain reads DARVTQTPRHKVTEMGQEVTMRCQPILGHNTVFWYRQTMMQGLELLAYFRNRAPLDDSGMPKDRFSAEMPDATLATLKIQPSEPRDSAVYFCADPGKTYNQPQHFGDGTRLSIL.